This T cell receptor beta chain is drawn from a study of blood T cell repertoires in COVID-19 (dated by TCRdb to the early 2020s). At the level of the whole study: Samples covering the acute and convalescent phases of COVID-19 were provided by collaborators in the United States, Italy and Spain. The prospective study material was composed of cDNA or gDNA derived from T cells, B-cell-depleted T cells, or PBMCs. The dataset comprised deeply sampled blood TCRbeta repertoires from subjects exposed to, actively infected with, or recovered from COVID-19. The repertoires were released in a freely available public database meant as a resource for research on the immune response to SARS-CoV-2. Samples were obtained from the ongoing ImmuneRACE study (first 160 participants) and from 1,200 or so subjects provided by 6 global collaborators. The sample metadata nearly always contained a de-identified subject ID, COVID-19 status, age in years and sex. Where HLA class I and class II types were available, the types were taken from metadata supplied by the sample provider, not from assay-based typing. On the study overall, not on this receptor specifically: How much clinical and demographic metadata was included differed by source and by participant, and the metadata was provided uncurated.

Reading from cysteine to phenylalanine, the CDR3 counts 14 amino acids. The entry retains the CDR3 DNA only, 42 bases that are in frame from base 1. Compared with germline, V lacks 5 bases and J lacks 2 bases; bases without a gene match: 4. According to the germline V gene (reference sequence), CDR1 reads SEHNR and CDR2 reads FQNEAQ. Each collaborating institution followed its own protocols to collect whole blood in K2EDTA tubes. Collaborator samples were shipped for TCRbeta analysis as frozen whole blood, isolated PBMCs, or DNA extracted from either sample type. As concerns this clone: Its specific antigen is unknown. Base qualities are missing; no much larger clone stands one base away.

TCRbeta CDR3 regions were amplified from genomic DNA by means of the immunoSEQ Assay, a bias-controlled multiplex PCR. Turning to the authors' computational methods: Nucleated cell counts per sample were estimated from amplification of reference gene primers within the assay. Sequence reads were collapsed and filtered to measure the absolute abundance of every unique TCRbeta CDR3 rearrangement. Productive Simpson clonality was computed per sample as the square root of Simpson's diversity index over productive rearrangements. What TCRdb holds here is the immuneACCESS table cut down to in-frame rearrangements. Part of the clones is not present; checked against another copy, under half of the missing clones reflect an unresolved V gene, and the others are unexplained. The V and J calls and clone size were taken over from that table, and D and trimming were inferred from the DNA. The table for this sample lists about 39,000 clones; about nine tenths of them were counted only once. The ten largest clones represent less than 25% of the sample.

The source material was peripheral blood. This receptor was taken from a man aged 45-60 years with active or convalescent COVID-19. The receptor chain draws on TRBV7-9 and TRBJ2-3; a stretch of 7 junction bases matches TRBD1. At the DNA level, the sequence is TGTGCCAGCAGCAAACAGGGGAACACAGATACGCAGTATTTT. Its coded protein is CASSKQGNTDTQYF.